The 13 T cell receptor beta chains in this list originate from one sample, sequenced in a study of T cell clonality in common variable immunodeficiency. Some clones are missing from TCRdb's copy, which holds only in-frame ones; the method was immunoSEQ multiplex PCR. In total the sample includes tens of thousands of clones, none of them seen once. Sequenced material: peripheral blood mononuclear cells. These receptors all stem from a person aged 18 to 70 in good health.

This clone was found many times. The observed sequence ends 3 residues before the CDR3 terminus, with the missing tail filled in from the germline J gene. This rearrangement joins TRBV2 to TRBJ2-1, with a tentative D call TRBD1 (6 bases). V shed 6 bases and J shed 1 base, with 13 bases lying between them. The CDR3 is 15 residues long. Germline lookup yields CDR1 SNHLY and CDR2 FYNNEI. CDR3 sequence reads: CASRAGQSSYNEQFF. The DNA read from the CDR3 is TGTGCCAGCAGGGCAGGACAGTCTTCCTACAATGAG.

This clone was observed at least ten times. The read ends 3 residues before the CDR3 terminus; that terminus is restored from the germline J gene. This sequence joins TRBV11-3 and TRBJ1-1, with 8 positions matching TRBD1. The trim removed 1 base at V and 1 base at J, leaving 2 bases unmatched. Looked up from germline, CDR1 is SGHNT and CDR2 is YENEEA. CDR3 length equals 15 residues. The chain's CDR3 is CASSLGTGPNTEAFF. The covered CDR3 bases are TGTGCCAGCAGCTTAGGGACAGGGCCGAACACTGAA.

This clone was recorded many times. The CDR3 end is not reached by the read, which stops 3 residues before it; the germline J gene fills it in. The chain uses TRBV20-1 and TRBJ2-2, with D unclear. Germline values: CDR1 DFQATT, CDR2 SNEGSKA (reference sequence). This CDR3 comprises 14 residues. Trimming shortened V by 3 bases and J by 5 bases, and 13 bases separated the two germline ends. CDR3 DNA, as far as it was read: TGCAGTGCTAGCGAGCAGGTGGTAACCGGGGAG. Its protein product is CSASEQVVTGE. The whole CDR3 protein reads CSASEQVVTGELFF.

This clone was counted many times. The CDR3 goes on 3 residues after the read ends, and that part is filled in from the germline J gene. This rearrangement joins TRBV3-1 (or the pseudogene TRBV3-2) to TRBJ2-5, with 7 nucleotides matching TRBD2. This CDR3 is built from 15 residues. CDR1 and CDR2 from the germline V gene are LGHDT and YNNKEL (reference sequence). The ends lost 6 bases at V and 1 base at J; junction bases unmatched: 8. The CDR3 sequence is CASRTTAGLQETQYF. CDR3 bases read: TGTGCCAGCAGAACTACAGCGGGACTCCAAGAGACC.

This clone has ten or more counts. The read stops 3 residues short of the end of the CDR3; the missing end is completed from the germline J gene. This chain joins TRBV5-1 and TRBJ2-2; D call uncertain. The CDR3 sequence is 13 residues long. Germline V gene lookup returns CDR1 SGHRS and CDR2 YFSETQ. The V and J ends lost 3 bases and 7 bases respectively, with 10 bases between them. CDR3 amino acids: CASSYTASGELFF. CDR3 DNA, as far as it was read: TGCGCCAGCAGCTATACAGCCAGCGGGGAG.

In its sample, this clone was seen many times. Read coverage stops 3 residues before the CDR3 terminus; the germline J gene supplies the remainder. The chain joins TRBV6-4 to TRBJ2-3, with 8 bases aligning to TRBD2. CDR1 is MRHNA, CDR2 SNTAGT, per germline. The CDR3 is 16 amino acids. The DNA read from the CDR3 is TGTGCCAGCAGTGACTCGTCTAGCGGGCCCCTCGGGACG. Amino acids: CASSDSSSGPLGT. The whole CDR3 reads CASSDSSSGPLGTQYF.

This clone was seen repeatedly, ten times or more. Coverage ceases 3 residues before the CDR3 finishes, and the germline J gene fills in the end. V and J are TRBV7-6 and TRBJ2-3, with 13 bases matching TRBD2. This CDR3 contains 16 residues. Trimming removed 5 bases from V and 1 base from J; junction bases left unmatched: 3. Germline values: CDR1 SGHVS, CDR2 FNYEAQ. The part of the CDR3 DNA that was read is TGTGCCAGCAGCGCCGGACTAGCGGGAGGCACAGATACG. Translation: CASSAGLAGGTDT. The full CDR3 protein is CASSAGLAGGTDTQYF.

This clone was counted ten times or more. The CDR3 end is not reached by the read, which stops 3 residues before it; the germline J gene fills it in. The chain links TRBV20-1 to TRBJ1-1; tentative D call: TRBD1 (5 bases). Germline V gene data show CDR1 as DFQATT and CDR2 as SNEGSKA (reference sequence). The V end was cut by 5 bases, the J end by 4 bases, with 17 bases between. The CDR3 is made up of 14 amino acids. The CDR3 loop reads CSASGGGGVTEAFF. CDR3 DNA, as far as it was read: TGCAGTGCTTCCGGGGGGGGAGGTGTCACTGAA.

This clone was observed at least ten times. Coverage ceases 3 residues before the CDR3 finishes, and the germline J gene fills in the end. V is TRBV19 and J is TRBJ2-6; weak D call: TRBD1 (6 bases). Trimming pared 10 bases from V and 0 bases from J, leaving 22 bases between. The CDR3 runs 18 residues. Germline V gene sequence: CDR1 LNHDA, CDR2 SQIVND (reference sequence). CDR3 DNA, as far as it was read: TGTGCCATTAAGATTGTACAGGGTGGATTCTCTGGGGCCAACGTC. Protein sequence: CAIKIVQGGFSGANV. The whole CDR3 reads CAIKIVQGGFSGANVLTF.

This clone has ten or more counts. The CDR3 loop is CASSLDTSGGLTDTQYF. The part of the CDR3 DNA that was read is TGCGCCAGCAGCTTGGACACTAGCGGGGGTCTCACAGATACG. The chain has TRBV5-1 and TRBJ2-3; TRBD2 aligns across 11 bases. With the read ending 3 residues before the CDR3 end, the germline J gene is used to fill in that end. Looked up from germline, CDR1 is SGHRS and CDR2 is YFSETQ. The trim removed 0 bases at V and 2 bases at J, leaving 5 bases unmatched. The CDR3 runs 17 residues.

The sample holds many counts of this clone. The read falls 3 residues short of the CDR3 end, and the missing part is taken from the germline J gene. The chain carries TRBV19 and TRBJ2-2; TRBD1 matches 9 bases. Germline V gene data show CDR1 as LNHDA and CDR2 as SQIVND (reference sequence). Trimming removed 5 bases from V and 5 bases from J; junction bases left unmatched: 6. This CDR3 is 15 amino acids long. CDR3 sequence: CASSQQGAGTGELFF. Partial CDR3 DNA: TGTGCCAGTAGTCAACAGGGGGCGGGGACCGGGGAG.

This clone was detected ten times or more. The read ends 3 residues early relative to the CDR3; the germline J gene fills the gap. This rearrangement joins TRBV7-9 to TRBJ1-4; 10 nucleotides agree with TRBD1. J was trimmed by 7 bases and V by 1 base; bases with no gene match: 0. In germline, CDR1 is SEHNR, CDR2 FQNEAQ (reference sequence). CDR3 length: 14 residues. This CDR3 reads CASSLGTGGEKLFF. CDR3 DNA, as far as it was read: TGTGCCAGCAGCTTAGGGACAGGGGGTGAAAAA.

This clone was seen at least ten times. The sequenced fragment ends 3 residues before the CDR3 boundary, so the rest is inferred from the germline J gene. V usage is TRBV5-4 and J usage is TRBJ2-3, with 10 bases that match TRBD2. From germline, CDR1 is SGHNT and CDR2 YYREEE (reference sequence). The length of the CDR3 is 15 residues. V lost 4 bases to trimming and J lost 2 bases; unmatched junction nucleotides: 4. The CDR3 sequence is CASSVAGGFTDTQYF. The covered CDR3 bases are TGTGCCAGCAGCGTAGCGGGGGGATTCACAGATACG.